Listed below are T cell receptor beta chains from one sample, sequenced in a study of T cell changes during pregnancy in multiple sclerosis. Generated by immunoSEQ multiplex PCR, the TCRdb table keeps only in-frame clones and is missing some. Of about 68,000 clones detected, more than 85% appear once; the ten largest clones hold roughly 2%. The sample in question was peripheral blood, obtained in the first trimester of pregnancy. These receptors were obtained from a female donor with multiple sclerosis, enrolled in a pregnancy study. CDR3s include the opening cysteine and the closing phenylalanine or tryptophan.

V: TRBV30
CDR3: CAARGGLGPQHF

V: TRBV19
CDR3: CASSNDRGRETQYF

V: TRBV7-9
CDR3: CASSFRGNTDTQYF

V: TRBV5-1
CDR3: CASSAGTGGIGSFGYTF

V: TRBV29-1
CDR3: CSVGQGKNSPLHF

V: TRBV30
CDR3: CAWSAGQDTEAFF

V: TRBV6-6
CDR3: CASSATSGRAVGELFF

V: TRBV6-1
CDR3: CASSVRLAGVNTGELFF

V: TRBV29-1
CDR3: CSVLLQGLLNTEAFF

V: TRBV28
CDR3: CASSLTVNEQFF

V: TRBV28
CDR3: CASSLGQGRGGYTF

V: TRBV5-4
CDR3: CASSFSWGPGELFF

V: TRBV28
CDR3: CASSLTGTVNQPQHF

V: TRBV9
CDR3: CTSSVRQGWGYTF

V: TRBV5-4
CDR3: CASSLEQGRGTEAFF

V: TRBV7-3
CDR3: CASSFSRTGDQYF